This entry lists 23 T cell receptor beta chains sequenced from one sample in a study of blood T cells in healthy people across ages. The second PCR ran roughly 6 to 11 cycles with a sample-barcoded 5' primer and J-beta primers. TCRdb passed the 5' RACE reads through MiXCR, listing each CDR3 protein once. The data contain approximately 880,000 distinct CDR3 sequences, about 48% of them singletons. The sequenced sample consisted of blood. The receptor source for this set is a man aged 30 to 45 in good health.

Details on this clonotype: One end of the junction does not line up with germline, which may come from a read error. The rearrangement links TRBV27 to TRBJ1-2; D remains ambiguous. Germline V gene data show CDR1 as MNHEY and CDR2 as SMNVEV (reference sequence). CDR3 length: 13 amino acids. The CDR3 coding sequence is TGTGCCAGCAGTTCCTCGGACTACTATGACTACACCTTC. This gives the protein CASSSSDYYDYTF.

This clonotype was seen once. The chain is built from TRBV5-1 and TRBJ2-1; 8 nucleotides line up with TRBD2. CDR1 and CDR2 (germline): SGHRS, YFSETQ. J gave up 1 base and V 4 bases, and 13 bases lay outside the gene matches. The CDR3 runs 18 residues. The CDR3 coding sequence is TGCGCCAGCAGCCAGATATCGGGGGGGCCTGGGTCCTACAATGAGCAGTTCTTC. Translation: CASSQISGGPGSYNEQFF.

This rearrangement joins TRBV7-6 to TRBJ2-1; 8 bases are shared with TRBD2. Per the germline V gene, CDR1 is SGHVS and CDR2 is FNYEAQ. The CDR3 is 13 amino acids. J lost 1 base, V lost 11 bases, and 4 bases had no gene match. CDR3 residues: CAVERESYNEQFF. The CDR3, as DNA: TGTGCCGTCGAGCGGGAGTCCTACAATGAGCAGTTCTTC.

This clonotype showed up many times. This sequence joins TRBV29-1 and TRBJ2-3; D remains unclear. CDR1 is SQVTM, CDR2 ANQGSEA, per germline. This CDR3 has 11 amino acids. V shed 6 bases and J shed 2 bases, with 6 bases lying between them. In DNA form, the CDR3 reads TGCAGCGTGGCAAACACAGATACGCAGTATTTT. Translating gives CSVANTDTQYF.

This clonotype was found a few times. J is TRBJ2-1 and V is TRBV28; D might be TRBD1 or TRBD2, each matching 6 bases. This CDR3 is built from 15 residues. Germline CDR1 MDHEN, CDR2 SYDVKM. V was pared by 4 bases and J by 3 bases, with 13 bases between. The CDR3: CASSSAGGFYNEQFF. The CDR3 nucleotides read TGTGCCAGCAGTTCGGCCGGGGGCTTCTACAATGAGCAGTTCTTC.

The V call is TRBV3-1, the J call TRBJ2-6; D unclear. Between the trimmed V and J ends, which lost 6 bases and 0 bases, there was a span of 15 bases. The germline V gene encodes CDR1 LGHDT and CDR2 YNNKEL (reference sequence). This CDR3 has 17 residues. CDR3 sequence: CASSYVWGTSGANVLTF. The CDR3, as DNA: TGTGCCAGCAGTTATGTGTGGGGAACCTCTGGGGCCAACGTCCTGACTTTC.

The rearrangement links TRBV4-1 to TRBJ2-5; D is uncertain. Per germline, CDR1 MGHRA and CDR2 YSYEKL. V dropped 1 base and J dropped 11 bases, with 14 bases sitting between them. The CDR3 is 13 residues long. DNA of the CDR3: TGCGCCAGCAGCCAAGGCGGAGTGGTGGAGCAGTACTTC. Protein sequence: CASSQGGVVEQYF.

The chain uses TRBV15 and TRBJ2-1, with D possibly TRBD2 on 5 matching bases. The CDR3 contains 14 residues. With 3 bases removed from V and 9 bases from J, the gap between germline ends came to 15 bases. Germline V CDR1 and CDR2: LNHNV, YYDKDF (reference sequence). The chain's CDR3 is CATSRAAGVGEQFF. The CDR3 DNA reads as TGTGCCACCAGCAGGGCCGCGGGTGTGGGTGAGCAGTTCTTC.

This clonotype has a count of ten or more. V gene TRBV11-2 combines with J gene TRBJ2-1; D unresolved. Germline V lookup: CDR1 SGHAT, CDR2 FQNNGV. Trimming took 3 bases from V and 0 from J, leaving 12 bases between them. The CDR3 runs to 16 residues. The DNA for the CDR3 is TGTGCCAGCAGCTTTCAAGAGCTAATCTCCTACAATGAGCAGTTCTTC. Its translation: CASSFQELISYNEQFF.

This clonotype occurred a few times. The chain uses TRBV5-1 and TRBJ2-5, with D possibly TRBD2 on 5 matching bases. V was pared by 5 bases and J by 5 bases, with 19 bases between. The CDR3 runs to 15 residues. CDR1 and CDR2 from the germline V gene are SGHRS and YFSETQ. CDR3 sequence reads: CASRLGFVGAETQYF. The CDR3 bases are TGCGCCAGCAGGCTTGGGTTTGTGGGAGCCGAGACCCAGTACTTC.

This clonotype was counted only a few times. The chain combines TRBV3-1 with TRBJ2-7; possible D gene TRBD2, 6 bases. There are 15 residues in the CDR3. Per germline, CDR1 LGHDT and CDR2 YNNKEL (reference sequence). V lost 3 bases, J lost 1 base, and 13 bases lay in between. The CDR3 region is CASSHLRDWSYEQYF. In DNA, the CDR3 is TGTGCCAGCAGCCACCTACGGGACTGGTCCTACGAGCAGTACTTC.

This chain links TRBV20-1 with TRBJ2-3, with D possibly TRBD2 on 5 matching bases. CDR3 length: 16 amino acids. Germline V lookup: CDR1 DFQATT, CDR2 SNEGSKA (reference sequence). The V and J ends lost 1 base and 1 base respectively, with 15 bases between them. CDR3: CSARGTERGGTDTQYF. CDR3 coding DNA: TGCAGTGCTAGAGGGACGGAACGGGGTGGCACAGATACGCAGTATTTT.

This clonotype has ten or more counts. This chain links TRBV7-9 with TRBJ1-4; 7 bases agree with TRBD1. The germline V gene has CDR1 SEHNR and CDR2 FQNEAQ (reference sequence). J was trimmed by 4 bases and V by 4 bases; bases with no gene match: 3. CDR3 length: 14 residues. CDR3 loop: CASSSQGGNEKLFF. For the CDR3, the DNA is TGTGCCAGCAGCTCCCAGGGGGGTAATGAAAAACTGTTTTTT.

This clonotype was counted a few times. The chain combines TRBV29-1 with TRBJ2-7, with D possibly being TRBD2 (6 bases). CDR3 length equals 11 residues. V was clipped by 7 bases and J by 6 bases, with 13 bases between them. The germline gives CDR1 SQVTM, CDR2 ANQGSEA. CDR3 nucleotides: TGCAGCGGGGCGACAGCGGGCGAGCAGTACTTC. Translating gives CSGATAGEQYF.

This clonotype was detected once. The V call is TRBV6-5, the J call TRBJ2-1; 12 bases are shared with TRBD2. J lost 10 bases, V lost 5 bases, and 6 bases had no gene match. The CDR3 extends over 14 amino acids. Per germline, CDR1 MNHEY and CDR2 SVGAGI. In DNA, the CDR3 is TGTGCCAGCAGTCGGACTAGCGGGGCTTACGAGCAGTTCTTC. Translating it yields CASSRTSGAYEQFF.

The chain combines TRBV6-2 or TRBV6-3 with TRBJ2-1, with TRBD2 matching 8 bases. Germline values: CDR1 MNHEY, CDR2 SVGEGT. This CDR3 comprises 18 residues. Trimming took 0 bases from V and 5 from J; bases not matched to a gene: 12. As DNA, the CDR3 is TGTGCCAGCAGTTACTCGACGACGGGGGGGTCCTTAGACAATGAGCAGTTCTTC. This translates into CASSYSTTGGSLDNEQFF.

As DNA, the CDR3 is TGTGCCAGCAGCGTAGAAAAGGCCTACGAGCAGTACTTC. Translating it yields CASSVEKAYEQYF. V usage is TRBV13 and J usage is TRBJ2-7; no clear D. The germline V gene has CDR1 PRHDT and CDR2 FYEKMQ (reference sequence). This CDR3 has 13 amino acids. Trimming removed 5 bases at V and 2 bases at J, with 10 bases between.

V gene TRBV2 combines with J gene TRBJ1-1, with a tentative D call TRBD1 (6 bases). This CDR3 is 14 amino acids long. Per the germline V gene, CDR1 is SNHLY and CDR2 is FYNNEI. Deletions cut 4 bases from V and 9 bases from J, with 18 bases between. The CDR3 DNA is TGTGCCAGCAGTGGCACCACGGGACATATTAAAGCTTTCTTT. This gives the protein CASSGTTGHIKAFF.

The chain is built from TRBV13 and TRBJ1-2; 7 bases fit TRBD1. Germline CDR1 PRHDT, CDR2 FYEKMQ (reference sequence). There are 19 residues in the CDR3. The junction had 21 bases not matched to a gene; V was cut back by 1 base and J by 7 bases. CDR3 amino acids: CASSLVARTTGARIGGYTF. The CDR3, as DNA: TGTGCCAGCAGCTTAGTCGCTCGGACAACAGGGGCCAGGATTGGTGGCTACACCTTC.

CDR3: CASSQEGADRVQYF. The CDR3 DNA follows: TGTGCCAGCAGCCAAGAGGGGGCTGACAGGGTTCAGTACTTC. The rearrangement uses TRBV3-1 and TRBJ2-4, with 7 bases that match TRBD1. The CDR3 has 14 amino acids. Germline lookup yields CDR1 LGHDT and CDR2 YNNKEL (reference sequence). V was pared by 0 bases and J by 11 bases, with 7 bases of the junction left unmatched.

The chain uses TRBV6-5 and TRBJ1-4, with a possible D match to TRBD1 (5 bases). V shed 5 bases and J shed 3 bases, with 10 bases lying between them. The germline gives CDR1 MNHEY, CDR2 SVGAGI. This CDR3 has 14 amino acids. The CDR3 region is CASSADSSNEKLFF. In nucleotides, the CDR3 is TGTGCCAGCAGTGCCGACAGTTCTAATGAAAAACTGTTTTTT.

This clonotype appeared once. CDR3 bases: TGTGCCAGCAGCCAGTGGGCCGGGACTAGCGGGGGGGCAGTGGATACGCAGTATTTT. Protein product: CASSQWAGTSGGAVDTQYF. The J gene is TRBJ2-3, the V gene TRBV3-1; 16 nucleotides align to TRBD2. The V gene's germline CDR1 is LGHDT and CDR2 YNNKEL (reference sequence). CDR3 length: 19 residues. With 3 bases clipped from V and 6 bases from J, the junction kept 12 bases outside the gene matches.

This rearrangement joins TRBV27 to TRBJ1-6; TRBD1 is a possible D gene (5 bases). The germline V and J ends were trimmed by 3 bases and 2 bases, with 11 bases remaining between them. The CDR3 runs 16 residues. Germline CDR1 MNHEY, CDR2 SMNVEV (reference sequence). CDR3 DNA sequence: TGTGCCAGCAGTTTTGGGGGGAGCGCCTATAATTCACCCCTCCACTTT. It translates to CASSFGGSAYNSPLHF.